This TCR beta chain came from a study of cytomegalovirus exposure and HLA in healthy donors. Across the whole study: Researchers previously reported finding 90 million to 130 million unique TCR beta sequences from around 200 million T cells. Around 76% of some 390 genotyped donors fell in the Caucasian-associated ancestry cluster.

Researchers ran the PCR with 60 Vbeta and 13 Jbeta primers. Only in-frame clones appear in the TCRdb table, and some are missing; sequencing was by immunoSEQ multiplex PCR. Of some 130,000 clones listed, roughly 85% are singletons. Concerning this clone: Its antigen is as yet unknown.

Study-wide results and limits: Earlier results showed most TCR beta V segments being productive about 87% or about 30% of the time. An analysis that was carried out later associated approximately 15,000 TCR beta sequences with HLA alleles at 0.05 false discovery rate.

The V gene lost 4 bases and the J gene lost 3 bases, with 16 bases spanning the gap. The CDR3 length is 15 residues. The germline gives CDR1 MNHEY, CDR2 SMNVEV (reference sequence). The TCR sequence derives from a boy aged 5-17 years in good health and CMV-seronegative. The chain employs TRBV27 and TRBJ2-7, with D tentatively TRBD2 (6 bases). Sample: PBMCs. CDR3 region: CASSYGRGLDYEQYF. CDR3 in DNA: TGTGCCAGCAGTTACGGGCGGGGTCTGGACTACGAGCAGTACTTC.